The clone carrying this T cell receptor (beta chain) was counted a few times. The data were obtained in a study of T cells after yellow fever vaccination. TCRdb recomputed calls from the 5' RACE reads with MiXCR, one row per CDR3 protein. There are fewer than 85,000 distinct CDR3 sequences in the sample; around 7.7% occur only once, and roughly two fifths lies in the top ten. The CDR3 is made up of 15 amino acids. Germline assignment: CDR1 SGHAT and CDR2 FQNNGV. Trimming took 2 bases from V and 3 from J, leaving 13 bases between them. The V gene is TRBV11-2, the J gene TRBJ2-5, with D possibly TRBD1 on 7 matching bases. The receptor was isolated from a man aged 30 to 39 who received the YFV17D yellow fever vaccine. This sample comprised CD8+ T cells sorted from PBMCs, obtained on the day of the yellow fever booster vaccination. The CDR3 DNA sequence: TGTGCCAGCAGCTTAATCGGCAGGGGGGAAGAGACCCAGTACTTC. Translating gives CASSLIGRGEETQYF.